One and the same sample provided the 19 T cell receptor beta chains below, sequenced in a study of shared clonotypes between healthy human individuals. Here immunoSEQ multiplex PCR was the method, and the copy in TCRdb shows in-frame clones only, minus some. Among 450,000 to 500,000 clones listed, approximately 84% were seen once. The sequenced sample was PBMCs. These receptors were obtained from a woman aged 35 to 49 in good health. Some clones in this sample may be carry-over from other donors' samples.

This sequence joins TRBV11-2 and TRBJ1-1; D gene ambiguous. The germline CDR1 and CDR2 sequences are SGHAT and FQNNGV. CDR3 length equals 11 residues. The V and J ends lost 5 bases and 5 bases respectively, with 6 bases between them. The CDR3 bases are TGTGCCAGCAGCCAAGAAACTGAAGCTTTCTTT. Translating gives CASSQETEAFF.

The CDR3 DNA is TGCGCCAGCAGCCAATCAGGACAGGGGAGGGACGAGCAGTACTTC. As protein: CASSQSGQGRDEQYF. The gene calls are TRBV4-1 and TRBJ2-7; 9 nucleotides align to TRBD1. This CDR3 region has 15 residues. After removal of 2 bases from V and 5 bases from J, the junction contained 7 bases not matched to a gene. Germline V gene sequence: CDR1 MGHRA, CDR2 YSYEKL.

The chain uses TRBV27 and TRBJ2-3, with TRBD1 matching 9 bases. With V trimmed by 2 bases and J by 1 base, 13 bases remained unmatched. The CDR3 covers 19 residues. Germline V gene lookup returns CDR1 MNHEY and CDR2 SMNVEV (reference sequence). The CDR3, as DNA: TGTGCCAGCAGTTTAAGCCCCCCGGGGGGACAGGGAGGCACAGATACGCAGTATTTT. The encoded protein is CASSLSPPGGQGGTDTQYF.

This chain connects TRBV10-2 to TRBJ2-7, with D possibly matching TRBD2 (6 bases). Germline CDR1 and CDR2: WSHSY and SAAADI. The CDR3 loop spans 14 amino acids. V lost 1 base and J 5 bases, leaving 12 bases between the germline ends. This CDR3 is CASSEWGGDNEQYF. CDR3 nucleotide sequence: TGCGCCAGCAGTGAGTGGGGAGGTGATAACGAGCAGTACTTC.

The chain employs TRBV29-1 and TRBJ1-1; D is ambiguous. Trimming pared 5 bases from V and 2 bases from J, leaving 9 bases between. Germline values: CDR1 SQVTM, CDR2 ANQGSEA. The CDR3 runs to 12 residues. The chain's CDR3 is CSVIELNTEAFF. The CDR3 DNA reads TGCAGCGTTATCGAGTTAAACACTGAAGCTTTCTTT.

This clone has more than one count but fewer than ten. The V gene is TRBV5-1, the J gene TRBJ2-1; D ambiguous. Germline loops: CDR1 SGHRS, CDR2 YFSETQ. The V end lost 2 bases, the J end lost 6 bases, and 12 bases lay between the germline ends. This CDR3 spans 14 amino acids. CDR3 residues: CASSFDWDSNEQFF. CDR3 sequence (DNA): TGCGCCAGCAGCTTTGATTGGGATTCCAATGAGCAGTTCTTC.

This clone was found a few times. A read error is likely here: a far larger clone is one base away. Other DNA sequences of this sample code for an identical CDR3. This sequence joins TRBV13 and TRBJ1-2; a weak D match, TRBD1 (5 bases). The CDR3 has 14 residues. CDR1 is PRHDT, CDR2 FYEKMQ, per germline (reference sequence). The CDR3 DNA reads TGTGCCAGCAGCTTAGGCAGGGAGAACTATGGCTACACATTC. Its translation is CASSLGRENYGYTF.

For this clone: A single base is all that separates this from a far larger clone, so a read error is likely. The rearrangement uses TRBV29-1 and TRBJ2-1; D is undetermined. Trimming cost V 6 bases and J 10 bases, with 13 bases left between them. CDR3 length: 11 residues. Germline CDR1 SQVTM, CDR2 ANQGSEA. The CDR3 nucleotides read TGCAGCGTGCCTAGGTCCGGGGAGCAGTTCTTC. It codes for CSVPRSGEQFF.

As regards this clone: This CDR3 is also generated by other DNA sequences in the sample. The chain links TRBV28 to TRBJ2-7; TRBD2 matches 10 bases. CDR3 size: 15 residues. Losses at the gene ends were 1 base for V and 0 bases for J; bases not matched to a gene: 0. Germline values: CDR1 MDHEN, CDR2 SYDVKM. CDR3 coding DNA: TGTGCCAGCAGTTTATCTAGCGGGAGCTCCTACGAGCAGTACTTC. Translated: CASSLSSGSSYEQYF.

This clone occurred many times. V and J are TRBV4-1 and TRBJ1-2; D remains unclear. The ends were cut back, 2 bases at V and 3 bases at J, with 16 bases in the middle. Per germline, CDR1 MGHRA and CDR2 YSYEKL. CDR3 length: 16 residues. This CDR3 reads CASSQTPARDDYGYTF. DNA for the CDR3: TGCGCCAGCAGCCAAACCCCCGCAAGGGATGACTATGGCTACACCTTC.

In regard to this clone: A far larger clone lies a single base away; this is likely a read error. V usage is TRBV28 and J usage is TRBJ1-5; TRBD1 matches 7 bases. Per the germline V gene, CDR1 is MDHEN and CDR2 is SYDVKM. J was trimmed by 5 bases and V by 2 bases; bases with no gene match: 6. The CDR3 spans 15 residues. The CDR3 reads CASSLTQGDYQPQHF. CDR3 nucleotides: TGTGCCAGCAGTTTAACGCAGGGGGATTATCAGCCCCAGCATTTT.

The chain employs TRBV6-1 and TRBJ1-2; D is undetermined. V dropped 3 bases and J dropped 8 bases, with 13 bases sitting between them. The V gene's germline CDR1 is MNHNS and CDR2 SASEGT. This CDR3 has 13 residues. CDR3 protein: CASSELATLGYTF. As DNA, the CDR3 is TGTGCCAGCAGTGAGCTCGCTACCTTGGGCTACACCTTC.

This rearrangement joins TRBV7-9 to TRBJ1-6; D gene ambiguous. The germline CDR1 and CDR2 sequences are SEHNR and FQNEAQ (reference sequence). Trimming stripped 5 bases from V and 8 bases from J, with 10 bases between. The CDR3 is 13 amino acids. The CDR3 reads CASSGSRDSPLHF. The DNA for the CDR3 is TGTGCCAGCAGCGGCAGTCGGGATTCACCCCTCCACTTT.

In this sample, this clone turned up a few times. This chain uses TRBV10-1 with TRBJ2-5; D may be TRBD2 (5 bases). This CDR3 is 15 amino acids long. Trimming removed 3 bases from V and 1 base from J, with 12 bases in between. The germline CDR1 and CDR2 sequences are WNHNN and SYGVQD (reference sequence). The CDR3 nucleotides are TGCGCCAGCAGTGATCAGCTCGCGGGCCAAGAGACCCAGTACTTC. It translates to CASSDQLAGQETQYF.

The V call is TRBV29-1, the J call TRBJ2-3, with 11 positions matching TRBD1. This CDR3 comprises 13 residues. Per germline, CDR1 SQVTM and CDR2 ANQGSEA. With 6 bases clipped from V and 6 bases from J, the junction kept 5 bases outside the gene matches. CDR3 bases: TGCAGCGTAGGACAGGGGGCATCGGATACGCAGTATTTT. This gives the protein CSVGQGASDTQYF.

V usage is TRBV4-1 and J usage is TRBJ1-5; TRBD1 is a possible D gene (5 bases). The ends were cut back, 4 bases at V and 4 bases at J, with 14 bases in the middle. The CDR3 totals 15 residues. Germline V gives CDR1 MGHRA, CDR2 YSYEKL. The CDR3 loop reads CASSPSGAVNQPQHF. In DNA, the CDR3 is TGCGCCAGCAGCCCTTCTGGGGCAGTAAATCAGCCCCAGCATTTT.

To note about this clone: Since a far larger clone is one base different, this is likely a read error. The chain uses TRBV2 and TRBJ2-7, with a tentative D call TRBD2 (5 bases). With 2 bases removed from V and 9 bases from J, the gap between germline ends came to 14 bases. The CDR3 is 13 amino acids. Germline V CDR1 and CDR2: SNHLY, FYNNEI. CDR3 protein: CASSELRSEGQYF. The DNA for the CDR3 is TGTGCCAGCAGTGAACTCAGGTCTGAGGGGCAGTACTTC.

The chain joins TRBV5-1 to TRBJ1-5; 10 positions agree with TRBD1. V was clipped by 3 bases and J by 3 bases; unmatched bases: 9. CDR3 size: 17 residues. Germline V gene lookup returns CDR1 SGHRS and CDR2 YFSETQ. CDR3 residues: CASSSGTGEGANQPQHF. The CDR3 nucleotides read TGCGCCAGCAGCTCGGGGACAGGGGAAGGAGCCAATCAGCCCCAGCATTTT.

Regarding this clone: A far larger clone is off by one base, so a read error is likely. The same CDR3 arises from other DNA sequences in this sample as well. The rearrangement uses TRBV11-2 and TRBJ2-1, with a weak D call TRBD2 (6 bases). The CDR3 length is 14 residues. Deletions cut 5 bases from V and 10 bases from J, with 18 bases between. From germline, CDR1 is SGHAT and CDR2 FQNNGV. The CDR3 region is CASSLYAGRGEQFF. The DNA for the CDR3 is TGTGCCAGCAGCCTATATGCGGGGCGCGGGGAGCAGTTCTTC.